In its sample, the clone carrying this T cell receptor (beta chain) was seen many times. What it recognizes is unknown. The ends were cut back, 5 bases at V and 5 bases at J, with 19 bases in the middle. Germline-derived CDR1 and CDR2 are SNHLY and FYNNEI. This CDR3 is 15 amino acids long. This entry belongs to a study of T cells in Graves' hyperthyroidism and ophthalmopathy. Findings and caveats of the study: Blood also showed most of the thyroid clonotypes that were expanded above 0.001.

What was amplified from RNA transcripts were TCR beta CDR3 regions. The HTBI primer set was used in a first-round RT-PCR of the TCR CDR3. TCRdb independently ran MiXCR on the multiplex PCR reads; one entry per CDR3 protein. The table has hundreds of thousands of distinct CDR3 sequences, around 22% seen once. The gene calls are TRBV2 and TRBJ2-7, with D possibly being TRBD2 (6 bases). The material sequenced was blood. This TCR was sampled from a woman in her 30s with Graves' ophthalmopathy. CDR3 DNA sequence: TGTGCCAGCAGTTGGGGGGACCACCCAACGGACGAGCAGTACTTC. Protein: CASSWGDHPTDEQYF.